This TCR beta chain was recovered during a study of T cells in Graves' hyperthyroidism and ophthalmopathy. About this clonotype itself: Its antigen is currently unknown.

Broader study findings: Blood samples included most of the expanded thyroid clonotypes exceeding 0.001.

Amplification yielded TCR beta CDR3 regions, with RNA transcripts as the source. The study used the HTBI primer set for a first-round RT-PCR of the TCR CDR3. MiXCR was run by TCRdb on the multiplex PCR reads, yielding one entry per CDR3 protein. The sample carries hundreds of thousands of distinct CDR3 sequences, about 14% recorded once. Graves' hyperthyroidism was deemed stable given no ophthalmopathy progression within 18 months. Thyroid ultrasound, orbital computed tomography, clinical symptoms, and serum thyroxine and TRAb underpinned diagnoses. The authors obtained PBMCs from more than 8 ml of fresh peripheral blood. This CDR3 is built from 17 residues. The germline V gene encodes CDR1 MNHNS and CDR2 SASEGT. V shed 4 bases and J shed 5 bases, with 20 bases lying between them.

Source material: blood. The gene calls are TRBV6-1 and TRBJ2-2; D may match TRBD1 or TRBD2 (5 bases each). This sequence originates from a young woman with Graves' hyperthyroidism. CDR3 residues: CASSGAVLRGRTGELFF. The CDR3 region has the DNA TGTGCCAGCAGTGGGGCTGTTCTGAGGGGCCGGACCGGGGAGCTGTTTTTT.